This T cell receptor beta chain was recovered during a study of Graves' ophthalmopathy and Graves' hyperthyroidism. Findings and limits, study-wide: The model's ophthalmopathy progression predictions had more than 55% sensitivity and roughly 72% specificity. Blood also contained most of the expanded thyroid clonotypes above 0.001 frequency.

RNA transcripts yielded amplified TCR beta CDR3 regions. After a first-round RT-PCR with HTBI primers, a second-round multiplex PCR was run. MiXCR was run by TCRdb on the multiplex PCR reads, yielding one entry per CDR3 protein. The sample lists approximately 500,000 distinct CDR3 sequences; over 13% were seen once. Diagnosis used clinical symptoms, serum thyroxine, TRAb, thyroid ultrasound and orbital computed tomography. What supplied the PBMCs was about 10 ml of fresh peripheral blood. Comments on this clonotype: Its matching antigen is unknown.

The TCR sequence derives from a woman aged 25 to 39 with Graves' ophthalmopathy. Sequencing used blood.

CDR3 coding DNA: TGTGCCAGCAGAGACCCCCGCGGGGTTTCCTACGAGCAGTACTTC. Residues: CASRDPRGVSYEQYF. V and J are TRBV28 and TRBJ2-7; possibly TRBD2 for D (6 bases). Deletions cut 6 bases from V and 1 base from J, with 16 bases between. Looked up from germline, CDR1 is MDHEN and CDR2 is SYDVKM. This CDR3 contains 15 residues.